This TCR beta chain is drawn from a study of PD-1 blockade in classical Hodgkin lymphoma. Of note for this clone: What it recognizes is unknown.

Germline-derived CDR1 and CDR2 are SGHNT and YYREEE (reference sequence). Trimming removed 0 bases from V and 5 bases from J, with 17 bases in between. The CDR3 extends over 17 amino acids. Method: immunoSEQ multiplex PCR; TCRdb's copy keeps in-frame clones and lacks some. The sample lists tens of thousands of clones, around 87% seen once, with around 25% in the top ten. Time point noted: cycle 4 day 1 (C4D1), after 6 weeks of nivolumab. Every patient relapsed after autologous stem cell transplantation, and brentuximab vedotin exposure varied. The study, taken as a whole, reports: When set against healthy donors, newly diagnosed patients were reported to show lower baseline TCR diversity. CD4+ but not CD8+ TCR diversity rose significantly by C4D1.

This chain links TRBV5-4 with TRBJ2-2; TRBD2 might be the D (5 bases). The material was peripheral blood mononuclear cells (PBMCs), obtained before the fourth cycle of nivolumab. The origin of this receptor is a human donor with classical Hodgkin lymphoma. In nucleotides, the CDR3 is TGTGCCAGCAGCTTGGCTGTCGGGGTAGCGAGGACCGGGGAGCTGTTTTTT. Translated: CASSLAVGVARTGELFF.